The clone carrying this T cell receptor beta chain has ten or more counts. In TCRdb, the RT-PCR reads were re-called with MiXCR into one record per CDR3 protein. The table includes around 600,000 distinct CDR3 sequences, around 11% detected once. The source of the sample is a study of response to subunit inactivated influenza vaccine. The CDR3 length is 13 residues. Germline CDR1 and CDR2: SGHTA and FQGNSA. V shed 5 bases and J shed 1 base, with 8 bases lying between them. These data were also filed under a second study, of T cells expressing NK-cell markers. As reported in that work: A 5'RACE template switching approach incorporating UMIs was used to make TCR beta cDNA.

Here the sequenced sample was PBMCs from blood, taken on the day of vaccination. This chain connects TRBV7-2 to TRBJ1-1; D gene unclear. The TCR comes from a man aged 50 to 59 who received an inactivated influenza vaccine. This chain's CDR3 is CASSKGPNTEAFF. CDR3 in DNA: TGTGCCAGCAGCAAAGGACCGAACACTGAAGCTTTCTTT.